Listed below are T cell receptor beta chains from one sample, sequenced in a study of blood T cell repertoires in COVID-19. The assay was immunoSEQ multiplex PCR, and TCRdb's table has in-frame clones only and misses some. The sample carries about 220,000 clones, roughly nine tenths recorded once. The specimen was PBMCs or T cells enriched from blood (not recorded which). The receptors derive from a woman aged 25 to 39 who had recovered from COVID-19. The CDR3 runs from the conserved cysteine through the conserved F or W. D genes are given only for firm matches. Size values are once, few and many counts, or a class for expanded clones, and some rows have none.

d_gene	j_gene	v_gene	abundance	CDR3aa	CDR3nt
-	TRBJ2-7	TRBV11-2	-	CASSLESQLEQYF	TGTGCCAGCAGCTTAGAGTCACAGCTTGAGCAGTACTTC
-	TRBJ1-6	TRBV9	-	CASSVTTDRNSPLHF	TGTGCCAGCAGCGTAACCACTGACAGGAATTCACCCCTCCACTTT
-	TRBJ2-1	TRBV6-4	-	CASSSAAHSYNEQFF	TGTGCCAGCAGTTCGGCGGCCCATTCCTACAATGAGCAGTTCTTC
-	TRBJ2-7	TRBV6-2/TRBV6-3	-	CASSQDSRPYEQYF	TGTGCCAGCAGCCAAGACAGTCGTCCCTACGAGCAGTACTTC
-	TRBJ1-5	TRBV19	-	CASSTQGGQPQHF	TGTGCCAGTAGTACCCAGGGAGGGCAGCCCCAGCATTTT
TRBD2	TRBJ2-2	TRBV5-1	-	CASSLYQRGMGGELFF	TGCGCCAGCAGCTTGTACCAGCGGGGGATGGGCGGGGAGCTGTTTTTT
TRBD2	TRBJ2-3	TRBV7-2	-	CASSLVASGADTQYF	TGTGCCAGCAGCTTAGTGGCTAGCGGGGCAGATACGCAGTATTTT
-	TRBJ1-5	TRBV13	-	CASSRTGKNQPQHF	TGTGCCAGCAGCCGGACCGGGAAAAATCAGCCCCAGCATTTT
TRBD2	TRBJ2-2	TRBV27	once	CASSPRLAGGLAGELFF	TGTGCCAGCAGTCCTCGACTAGCGGGGGGGCTCGCCGGGGAGCTGTTTTTT
TRBD1	TRBJ2-5	TRBV5-1	once	CASSPRDRGARETQYF	TGCGCCAGCAGCCCCCGGGACAGGGGAGCGAGGGAGACCCAGTACTTC
-	TRBJ1-2	TRBV12-3/TRBV12-4	-	CASSSPRGYGYTF	TGTGCCAGCAGTTCGCCAAGGGGTTATGGCTACACCTTC
-	TRBJ2-5	TRBV5-1	-	CASKLGVRETQYF	TGCGCCAGCAAGTTGGGCGTTCGAGAGACCCAGTACTTC
-	TRBJ1-6	TRBV19	-	CASSIGADGSPLHF	TGTGCCAGTAGTATAGGGGCAGATGGTTCACCCCTCCACTTT
-	TRBJ1-1	TRBV20-1	-	CSASNGRLNTEAFF	TGCAGTGCTAGTAATGGGAGGCTGAACACTGAAGCTTTCTTT
TRBD2	TRBJ2-5	TRBV19	-	CASSPSGGSQETQYF	TGTGCCAGTAGTCCTAGCGGGGGATCCCAAGAGACCCAGTACTTC
-	TRBJ2-2	TRBV18	-	CASSLLNRPTNTGELFF	TGTGCCAGCTCGCTCTTGAACAGGCCTACGAACACCGGGGAGCTGTTTTTT
-	TRBJ1-4	TRBV16	-	CASSQEMGHPLEKLFF	TGTGCCAGCAGCCAAGAAATGGGCCATCCACTTGAAAAACTGTTTTTT
-	TRBJ1-6	TRBV3-1/TRBV3-2	-	CASSGQYNSPLHF	TGTGCCAGCAGCGGCCAATATAATTCACCCCTCCACTTT
-	TRBJ1-2	TRBV5-5	-	CASSNRALYGYTF	TGTGCCAGCAGCAACAGGGCCCTCTATGGCTACACCTTC
-	TRBJ2-7	TRBV5-1	-	CASSSGQTYEQYF	TGCGCCAGCAGCTCCGGACAGACCTACGAGCAGTACTTC
TRBD1	TRBJ1-3	TRBV19	-	CASWDRGNTIYF	TGTGCCAGTTGGGACAGGGGGAACACCATATATTTT
TRBD1	TRBJ2-7	TRBV3-1/TRBV3-2	-	CASSHSGTGKSYEQYF	TGTGCCAGCAGCCACTCCGGGACAGGGAAAAGCTACGAGCAGTACTTC
TRBD2	TRBJ2-4	TRBV7-8	-	CASSFGGSKNIQYF	TGTGCCAGCAGCTTCGGGGGGTCCAAAAACATTCAGTACTTC
-	TRBJ2-7	TRBV12-3/TRBV12-4	-	CASRFRDLREQYF	TGTGCCAGCAGATTCCGGGACTTGCGCGAGCAGTACTTC
TRBD1	TRBJ1-1	TRBV13	-	CASSSDRGRTEAFF	TGTGCCAGCAGCTCCGACAGGGGAAGAACTGAAGCTTTCTTT
TRBD2	TRBJ2-1	TRBV5-1	-	CASSSTSGEKYNEQFF	TGCGCCAGCAGCTCGACTAGCGGGGAGAAATACAATGAGCAGTTCTTC
-	TRBJ1-4	TRBV7-2	once	CASSLGRTPLNEKLFF	TGTGCCAGCAGCTTAGGGAGGACCCCACTTAATGAAAAACTGTTTTTT
-	TRBJ1-1	TRBV4-3	-	CASSQLRGTEAFF	TGCGCCAGCAGCCAACTCAGGGGTACTGAAGCTTTCTTT
-	TRBJ2-6	TRBV28	once	CASSLLDTGANVLTF	TGTGCCAGCAGCTTGTTGGACACTGGGGCCAACGTCCTGACTTTC
-	TRBJ2-5	TRBV19	-	CASSRQTQETQYF	TGTGCCAGTAGTAGACAGACCCAAGAGACCCAGTACTTC
TRBD2	TRBJ2-5	TRBV7-8	-	CASSTRLAAGGETQYF	TGTGCCAGCAGCACCCGACTAGCGGCGGGCGGGGAGACCCAGTACTTC
-	TRBJ1-5	TRBV12-3/TRBV12-4	-	CASSPRSVPQHF	TGTGCCAGCAGTCCCCGATCGGTGCCCCAGCATTTT
TRBD2	TRBJ2-3	TRBV4-3	-	CASSQDSLAGGSSTDTQYF	TGCGCCAGCAGCCAAGATAGTTTAGCGGGGGGTTCTAGCACAGATACGCAGTATTTT
TRBD1	TRBJ1-1	TRBV6-2/TRBV6-3	-	CASSEGQGASEAFF	TGTGCCAGCAGTGAGGGACAGGGGGCTTCTGAAGCTTTCTTT
-	TRBJ1-2	TRBV3-1/TRBV3-2	-	CASSQVGGLVYGYTF	TGTGCCAGCAGCCAAGTCGGGGGGCTCGTCTATGGCTACACCTTC
TRBD1	TRBJ1-2	TRBV15	-	CATSRGDRGSSSYGYTF	TGTGCCACCAGCAGGGGGGACAGGGGGAGTAGTAGCTATGGCTACACCTTC
-	TRBJ2-7	TRBV5-1	-	CASSQEYLDSYEQYF	TGCGCCAGCAGCCAGGAATACCTGGACAGCTACGAGCAGTACTTC
-	TRBJ1-1	TRBV7-9	many	CASSFQGGREAFF	TGTGCCAGCAGCTTCCAGGGCGGCAGGGAAGCTTTCTTT
TRBD1	TRBJ1-2	TRBV5-4	-	CASSAPGTGPNYGYTF	TGTGCCAGCAGCGCGCCCGGGACAGGGCCTAACTATGGCTACACCTTC
TRBD1	TRBJ2-7	TRBV5-1	-	CASSLGTGTYEQYF	TGCGCCAGCAGCCTTGGGACAGGCACCTACGAGCAGTACTTC
TRBD1	TRBJ1-6	TRBV7-2	-	CASSLRAQGAGSPLHF	TGTGCCAGCAGCTTACGGGCACAGGGGGCCGGTTCACCCCTCCACTTT
TRBD1	TRBJ2-3	TRBV12-5	few	CASAWGTGLTDTQYF	TGTGCTAGTGCCTGGGGGACAGGCCTCACAGATACGCAGTATTTT
-	TRBJ2-6	TRBV5-1	-	CASSSILAVTSGANVLTF	TGCGCCAGCAGCTCAATATTAGCGGTTACCTCTGGGGCCAACGTCCTGACTTTC
TRBD1	TRBJ2-7	TRBV4-1	once	CASSQDANKQGYIGSYEQYF	TGCGCCAGCAGCCAAGATGCGAATAAACAGGGGTACATTGGGTCCTACGAGCAGTACTTC
-	TRBJ1-2	TRBV19	-	CASSILARDYGYTF	TGTGCCAGTAGTATCTTGGCTCGGGACTATGGCTACACCTTC
-	TRBJ2-1	TRBV7-2	-	CASQTFPNEQFF	TGTGCCAGCCAGACTTTTCCCAATGAGCAGTTCTTC
-	TRBJ2-7	TRBV27	-	CASSFYNYEQYF	TGTGCCAGCAGTTTTTATAACTACGAGCAGTACTTC
-	TRBJ2-2	TRBV6-2/TRBV6-3	once	CASSAGGAGRDTGELFF	TGTGCCAGCAGTGCCGGAGGGGCCGGTAGGGACACCGGGGAGCTGTTTTTT
-	TRBJ2-7	TRBV25-1	-	CASSPVNMATFYEQYF	TGTGCCAGCAGTCCAGTTAATATGGCGACATTTTACGAGCAGTACTTC
TRBD1	TRBJ1-1	TRBV7-2	-	CASLSADRGGNTEAFF	TGTGCCAGCCTCTCCGCGGACAGGGGGGGTAACACTGAAGCTTTCTTT
-	TRBJ1-3	TRBV4-2	-	CASSQDSDTSGNTIYF	TGTGCCAGCAGCCAAGATTCGGACACCTCTGGAAACACCATATATTTT
TRBD1	TRBJ1-5	TRBV7-8	few	CASSLGFNRGWGNQPQHF	TGTGCCAGCAGCTTAGGCTTTAACAGGGGATGGGGCAATCAGCCCCAGCATTTT
-	TRBJ2-5	TRBV11-2	once	CASSLELGWETQYF	TGTGCCAGCAGCTTAGAGCTGGGCTGGGAGACCCAGTACTTC
TRBD1	TRBJ2-1	TRBV9	few	CASSRQGTVSYNEQFF	TGTGCCAGCAGCCGACAGGGGACTGTCTCCTACAATGAGCAGTTCTTC
TRBD1	TRBJ2-1	TRBV5-6	once	CASSDPGGSSYNEQFF	TGTGCCAGCAGCGATCCAGGGGGTTCCTCCTACAATGAGCAGTTCTTC